The 17 T cell receptor beta chains presented below share a single source sample, sequenced in a study of siplizumab effects on memory and regulatory T cells. Method: immunoSEQ multiplex PCR; TCRdb's copy keeps in-frame clones and lacks some. Of over 60,000 clones listed, about 90% are singletons. Sequenced input: CD8+ T cells sorted from blood. These receptors were taken from a human donor in good health.

V usage is TRBV7-6 and J usage is TRBJ2-7; D unclear. Trimming pared 1 base from V and 0 bases from J, leaving 7 bases between. The germline V gene has CDR1 SGHVS and CDR2 FNYEAQ. The CDR3 covers 14 residues. CDR3 coding DNA: TGTGCCAGCAGCTTAGAACCTGGCTCCTACGAGCAGTACTTC. Encoded protein: CASSLEPGSYEQYF.

The gene calls are TRBV18 and TRBJ1-1; tentatively, D is TRBD1 (5 bases). V was pared by 5 bases and J by 11 bases, with 24 bases between. CDR1 is KGHSH and CDR2 is LQKENI in the germline V gene. This CDR3 has 15 amino acids. The CDR3 DNA is TGTGCCAGCTCAAATTCGTCCGGGGCACCCTGGGGGGCTTTCTTT. Protein: CASSNSSGAPWGAFF.

This clone was detected a few times. V and J are TRBV10-1 and TRBJ2-3; no definite D call. This CDR3 region has 14 residues. CDR1 is WNHNN and CDR2 is SYGVQD in the germline V gene (reference sequence). V was clipped by 4 bases and J by 0 bases, with 8 bases between them. The CDR3 sequence: CASSGRVSTDTQYF. The CDR3 region has the DNA TGCGCCAGCAGTGGAAGAGTAAGCACAGATACGCAGTATTTT.

The chain employs TRBV7-6 and TRBJ2-1, with 9 bases identical to TRBD2. After removal of 4 bases from V and 5 bases from J, the junction contained 3 bases not matched to a gene. The germline V gene has CDR1 SGHVS and CDR2 FNYEAQ. This CDR3 comprises 14 residues. The CDR3 DNA is TGTGCCAGCAGCTCGAGCGGGGGGAACAATGAGCAGTTCTTC. Protein product: CASSSSGGNNEQFF.

This clone was seen once. The CDR3 nucleotides are TGCGCCAGCAGAGGATCGGACTACGAGCAGTACTTC. Protein sequence: CASRGSDYEQYF. The chain employs TRBV5-1 and TRBJ2-7; no reliable D call. The CDR3 has 12 amino acids. Germline values: CDR1 SGHRS, CDR2 YFSETQ. V shed 5 bases and J shed 3 bases, with 9 bases lying between them.

The chain recombines TRBV9 with TRBJ1-3; 8 bases map to TRBD1. This CDR3 comprises 17 residues. J was trimmed by 3 bases and V by 4 bases; bases with no gene match: 12. Germline-derived CDR1 and CDR2 are SGDLS and YYNGEE. The CDR3 loop is CASSTDRGFFSGNTIYF. The DNA for the CDR3 is TGTGCCAGCAGCACAGACAGGGGCTTCTTTAGTGGAAACACCATATATTTT.

The V and J genes are TRBV7-9 and TRBJ2-2, with TRBD1 as a possible D gene (6 bases). Germline V gives CDR1 SEHNR, CDR2 FQNEAQ (reference sequence). The CDR3 covers 15 residues. The ends were cut back, 5 bases at V and 7 bases at J, with 17 bases in the middle. CDR3 bases: TGTGCCAGCAGCCGCCAGGGGTTCGGGAACGGGGAGCTGTTTTTT. Translating gives CASSRQGFGNGELFF.

This chain links TRBV10-3 with TRBJ2-7; D may be TRBD1 (7 bases). Germline V gene lookup returns CDR1 ENHRY and CDR2 SYGVKD. With 3 bases removed from V and 2 bases from J, the gap between germline ends came to 17 bases. This CDR3 contains 16 residues. The CDR3 loop is CAISESKGRGAYEQYF. The CDR3 coding sequence is TGTGCCATCAGTGAAAGTAAGGGCAGGGGGGCCTACGAGCAGTACTTC.

The V gene is TRBV29-1, the J gene TRBJ2-1; 9 bases are a match to TRBD1. Germline-derived CDR1 and CDR2 are SQVTM and ANQGSEA. Trimming at V came to 3 bases and at J to 4 bases, leaving 7 bases not matched to a gene. CDR3 length: 15 residues. The CDR3 DNA follows: TGCAGCGTTGATAGCGTGACAGGGGGATACAATGAGCAGTTCTTC. Protein: CSVDSVTGGYNEQFF.

This clone appeared a single time. The V and J genes are TRBV2 and TRBJ1-5; 8 nucleotides line up with TRBD1. Germline CDR1 SNHLY, CDR2 FYNNEI. V shed 6 bases and J 4 bases; nucleotides not matched to a gene: 5. The CDR3 is made up of 14 amino acids. CDR3 in DNA: TGTGCCAGCAGGCGGACAGGGAAAAATCAGCCCCAGCATTTT. Translation gives CASRRTGKNQPQHF.

The chain has TRBV5-1 and TRBJ2-3; perhaps TRBD2 as D (5 bases). Germline-derived CDR1 and CDR2 are SGHRS and YFSETQ. V was shortened by 0 bases and J by 0 bases, with 11 bases between the two germline ends. This CDR3 is 16 amino acids long. CDR3 DNA: TGCGCCAGCAGCTTGGCCGAGGGTGGAAGCACAGATACGCAGTATTTT. It encodes CASSLAEGGSTDTQYF. Based on the CDR3 plus reference TRBV5-1 and TRBJ2-3, the full variable domain is KAGVTQTPRYLIKTRGQQVTLSCSPISGHRSVSWYQQTPGQGLQFLFEYFSETQRNKGNFPGRFSGRQFSNSRSEMNVSTLELGDSALYLCASSLAEGGSTDTQYFGPGTRLTVL.

V is TRBV4-1 and J is TRBJ2-5, with D tentatively TRBD1 or TRBD2 (5 bases each). Germline values: CDR1 MGHRA, CDR2 YSYEKL. The CDR3 sequence is 16 residues long. Between the trimmed V and J ends, which lost 4 bases and 5 bases, there was a span of 20 bases. The CDR3 region has the DNA TGCGCCAGCAGCCCGAGGGACGGGCAGCGGCCCGAGACCCAGTACTTC. Translating gives CASSPRDGQRPETQYF.

This sequence joins TRBV27 and TRBJ1-1, with unresolved D. Germline values: CDR1 MNHEY, CDR2 SMNVEV (reference sequence). V was trimmed by 5 bases and J by 0 bases, leaving 10 bases between them. CDR3 size: 14 residues. Here the CDR3 DNA reads TGTGCCAGCAGTGAGCAAGATATGAACACTGAAGCTTTCTTT. It is translated as CASSEQDMNTEAFF.

The genes are TRBV19 and TRBJ2-2; D remains unclear. Between the trimmed V and J ends, which lost 1 base and 3 bases, there was a span of 9 bases. Germline-derived CDR1 and CDR2 are LNHDA and SQIVND (reference sequence). CDR3 length: 15 residues. CDR3 protein: CASSIAGPYTGELFF. CDR3 DNA sequence: TGTGCCAGTAGTATAGCAGGTCCCTACACCGGGGAGCTGTTTTTT. Based on the CDR3 plus reference TRBV19 and TRBJ2-2, the full variable domain is DGGITQSPKYLFRKEGQNVTLSCEQNLNHDAMYWYRQDPGQGLRLIYYSQIVNDFQKGDIAEGYSVSREKKESFPLTVTSAQKNPTAFYLCASSIAGPYTGELFFGEGSRLTVL.

The gene calls are TRBV7-9 and TRBJ1-1; D possibly corresponds to TRBD1 (6 bases). V lost 1 base to trimming and J lost 7 bases, with 16 bases between them. Germline CDR1 and CDR2: SEHNR and FQNEAQ (reference sequence). The CDR3 runs to 15 residues. In nucleotides, the CDR3 is TGTGCCAGCAGCTTAGGGCTTCAGGGGTCCCATGAAGCTTTCTTT. Amino acid sequence: CASSLGLQGSHEAFF.

The chain is built from TRBV7-9 and TRBJ1-3; the D gene is possibly TRBD1 (5 bases). This CDR3 has 15 amino acids. Germline CDR1 reads SEHNR; CDR2 reads FQNEAQ (reference sequence). With 7 bases removed from V and 0 bases from J, the gap between germline ends came to 13 bases. The CDR3 sequence: CASMTDSHSGNTIYF. The DNA of the CDR3 is TGTGCCAGCATGACCGACAGCCACTCTGGAAACACCATATATTTT.

The V and J genes are TRBV27 and TRBJ2-1, with 9 bases that match TRBD1. V shed 3 bases and J 5 bases; nucleotides not matched to a gene: 5. This CDR3 is 15 amino acids long. Per germline, CDR1 MNHEY and CDR2 SMNVEV (reference sequence). CDR3 sequence (DNA): TGTGCCAGCAGTTTGGACAGGGGTTGGAACAATGAGCAGTTCTTC. Translated, it gives CASSLDRGWNNEQFF.